The sequence of this T cell receptor (beta chain) was determined in a study of patients and donors after allogeneic stem cell transplantation. The CDR3 has 15 residues. Germline CDR1 ENHRY, CDR2 SYGVKD. J lost 12 bases, V lost 5 bases, and 18 bases had no gene match. TCRdb re-analysed the RT-PCR reads in MiXCR, keeping a single row per CDR3 protein. The profile covers over 400,000 distinct CDR3 sequences, with around 16% appearing a single time and less than 8% taken by the ten largest. This clonotype turned up a few times. The sequence was collected from a human donor who was either an allogeneic HSCT recipient or a stem cell or donor lymphocyte infusion donor (not recorded which). It is not recorded whose cells these are; they may come from a transplant donor. The sample was blood, either unsorted or a sorted T cell fraction (not recorded which). The V call is TRBV10-3, the J call TRBJ2-7, with TRBD1 matching 8 bases. CDR3 sequence (DNA): TGTGCCATCAGTAGCGCCGGGACAGGCCCTATAACCCGGTACTTC. Its protein product is CAISSAGTGPITRYF.